This TCR beta chain was profiled in a study of shared clonotypes between healthy human individuals. This clone showed up just once. The assay was immunoSEQ multiplex PCR, and TCRdb's table has in-frame clones only and misses some. The repertoire holds more than 2,000,000 clones, with more than 80% as singletons. This CDR3 is built from 17 residues. What was sequenced was naive CD4+ T cells from PBMCs. Subset noted: CD45RA+ positively selected. The chain recombines TRBV21-1 with TRBJ2-7; the table assigns TRBD1, which was not confirmed against the DNA. TRBV21-1 counts as a pseudogene. The source of this sequence is a man younger than 35 in good health. Some clones in this sample may be carry-over from other donors' samples. The CDR3 is CASSDVQLGAISYEQYF. The CDR3 bases are TGTGCCAGCAGCGACGTACAGTTGGGGGCGATCTCCTACGAGCAGTACTTC.